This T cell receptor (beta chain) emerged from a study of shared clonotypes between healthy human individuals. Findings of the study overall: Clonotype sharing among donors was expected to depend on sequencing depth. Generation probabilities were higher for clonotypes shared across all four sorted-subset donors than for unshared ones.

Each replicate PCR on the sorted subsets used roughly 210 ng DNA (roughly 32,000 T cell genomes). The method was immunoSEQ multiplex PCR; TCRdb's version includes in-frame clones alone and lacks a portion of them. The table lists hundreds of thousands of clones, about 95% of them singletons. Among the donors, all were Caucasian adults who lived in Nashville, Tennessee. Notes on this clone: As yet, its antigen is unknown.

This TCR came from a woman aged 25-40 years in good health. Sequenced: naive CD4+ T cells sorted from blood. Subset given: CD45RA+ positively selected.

This CDR3 is CASTLAPYEQYF. In DNA form, the CDR3 reads TGTGCCAGCACTCTAGCGCCCTACGAGCAGTACTTC. The chain combines TRBV6-1 with TRBJ2-7; D perhaps matches TRBD2 (6 bases). CDR1 and CDR2 from the germline V gene are MNHNS and SASEGT. The length of the CDR3 is 12 residues. Trimming removed 7 bases from V and 2 bases from J, with 9 bases in between.